This T cell receptor beta chain was obtained from a study of blood T cell repertoires in COVID-19. Turning to the study itself: T cells, B-cell-depleted T cells, or PBMCs supplied cDNA or gDNA.

Profiling relied on immunoSEQ multiplex PCR, and the TCRdb table lists in-frame clones only, not all of them. The table has around 370,000 clones, about 93% seen once. The material sequenced was peripheral blood. The source is a young woman who had recovered from COVID-19.

CDR3 region: CASRLGYTEAFF. The CDR3 DNA reads TGTGCCAGCAGACTTGGTTACACTGAAGCTTTCTTT. The chain recombines TRBV28 with TRBJ1-1; D uncertain. CDR1 is MDHEN, CDR2 SYDVKM, per germline. The CDR3 sequence is 12 residues long. V was pared by 6 bases and J by 3 bases, with 8 bases between.